The clone carrying this T cell receptor (beta chain) was picked up many times. What it recognizes is unknown. Source material was 2 million unsorted PBMCs, stored at -80 °C in RNAlater. The CDR3 spans 14 residues. Germline V gene lookup returns CDR1 DFQATT and CDR2 SNEGSKA (reference sequence). V was clipped by 0 bases and J by 2 bases; unmatched bases: 4. This entry is derived from a study of neurological immune-mediated disorders. Background on the study: Within the group of some 34 multiple sclerosis patients, roughly 30 were relapsing-remitting, while 3 were secondary progressive.

Notes on the study in general: Phylogenetically, 18 of 34 multiple sclerosis patients' repertoires fell into one related-CDR3 cluster, a possible signature.

The cDNA was produced through 5'RACE with 10-nucleotide random UMIs. MiXCR, run by TCRdb on the 5' RACE reads, gives a single entry per CDR3 protein. Of some 83,000 distinct CDR3 sequences listed, just over 2.5% were seen once; the top ten hold roughly 1.2%. The sequenced sample was PBMCs. The chain recombines TRBV20-1 with TRBJ2-7, with 7 bases fitting TRBD1. This sequence was found in a woman younger than 45 with multiple sclerosis. CDR3 DNA: TGCAGTGCTAGAGATCAGGGGACAGCCTACGAGCAGTACTTC. Its translation is CSARDQGTAYEQYF.